The clone carrying this T cell receptor (beta chain) was detected many times. The data derive from a study of spatial heterogeneity in lung cancer. From the 5' RACE reads, TCRdb called clonotypes with MiXCR, one entry per CDR3 protein. The sample holds approximately 40,000 distinct CDR3 sequences, about 7% seen once. The germline CDR1 and CDR2 sequences are SNHLY and FYNNEI. V lost 6 bases and J lost 8; bases outside the gene matches: 7. The CDR3 consists of 14 residues. Time point specified: sample taken at primary tumor resection. The chain employs TRBV2 and TRBJ2-1, with 10 bases lining up with TRBD2. The sample here was PBMCs, taken at surgery. This sequence originates from a female donor with early-stage non-small cell lung cancer. The CDR3, as DNA: TGTGCCAGCAGAGGACTAGCGGAGTTGTATGAGCAGTTCTTC. It is translated as CASRGLAELYEQFF. Using reference TRBV2 and TRBJ2-1 for the parts outside the CDR3, the full variable domain is EPEVTQTPSHQVTQMGQEVILRCVPISNHLYFYWYRQILGQKVEFLVSFYNNEISEKSEIFDDQFSVERPDGSNFTLKIRSTKLEDSAMYFCASRGLAELYEQFFGPGTRLTVL.